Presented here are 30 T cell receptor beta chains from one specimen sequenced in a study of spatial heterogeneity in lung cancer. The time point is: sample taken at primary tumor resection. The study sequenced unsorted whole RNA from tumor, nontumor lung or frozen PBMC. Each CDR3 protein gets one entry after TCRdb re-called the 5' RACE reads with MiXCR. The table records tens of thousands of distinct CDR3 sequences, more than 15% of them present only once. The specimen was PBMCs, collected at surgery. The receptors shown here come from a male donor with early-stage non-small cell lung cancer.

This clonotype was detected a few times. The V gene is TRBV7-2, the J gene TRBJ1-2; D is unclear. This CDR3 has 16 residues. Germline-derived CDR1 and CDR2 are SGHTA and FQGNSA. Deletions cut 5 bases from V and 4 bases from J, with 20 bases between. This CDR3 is CASSPSSIADFYGYTF. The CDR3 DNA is TGTGCCAGCAGCCCTTCCTCCATAGCCGACTTCTATGGCTACACCTTC.

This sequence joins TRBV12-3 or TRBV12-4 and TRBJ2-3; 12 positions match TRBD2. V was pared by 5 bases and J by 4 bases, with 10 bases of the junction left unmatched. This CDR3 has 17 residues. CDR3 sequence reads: CASSPLLAGGAADTQYF. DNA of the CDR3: TGTGCCAGCAGTCCACTTCTAGCGGGGGGGGCAGCAGATACGCAGTATTTT.

CDR3 region: CSAPLPRTDAYEQYF. In DNA form, the CDR3 reads TGCAGTGCTCCACTACCTCGGACAGATGCCTACGAGCAGTACTTC. This sequence joins TRBV20-1 and TRBJ2-7, with TRBD1 as a possible D gene (6 bases). The CDR3 is 15 residues long. The germline V gene has CDR1 DFQATT and CDR2 SNEGSKA (reference sequence). The germline V and J ends were trimmed by 5 bases and 2 bases, with 19 bases remaining between them.

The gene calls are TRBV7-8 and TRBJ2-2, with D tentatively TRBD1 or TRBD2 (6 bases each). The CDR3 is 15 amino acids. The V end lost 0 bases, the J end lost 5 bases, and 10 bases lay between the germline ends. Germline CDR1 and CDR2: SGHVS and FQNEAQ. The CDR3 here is CASSLAGGKTGELFF. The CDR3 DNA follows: TGTGCCAGCAGCTTAGCAGGGGGGAAAACCGGGGAGCTGTTTTTT.

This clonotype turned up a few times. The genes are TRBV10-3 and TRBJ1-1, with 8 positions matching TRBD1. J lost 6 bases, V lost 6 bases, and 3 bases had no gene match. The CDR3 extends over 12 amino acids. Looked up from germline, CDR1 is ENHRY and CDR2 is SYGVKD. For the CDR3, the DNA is TGTGCCATCAGCGGGACAGGCCCTGAAGCTTTCTTT. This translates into CAISGTGPEAFF.

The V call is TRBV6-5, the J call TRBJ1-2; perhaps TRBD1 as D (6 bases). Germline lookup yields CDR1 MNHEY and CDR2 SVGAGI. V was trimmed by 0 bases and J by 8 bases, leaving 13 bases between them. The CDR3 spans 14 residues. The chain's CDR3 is CASSYSSGAEGYTF. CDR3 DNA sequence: TGTGCCAGCAGTTACTCGTCAGGGGCCGAGGGCTACACCTTC.

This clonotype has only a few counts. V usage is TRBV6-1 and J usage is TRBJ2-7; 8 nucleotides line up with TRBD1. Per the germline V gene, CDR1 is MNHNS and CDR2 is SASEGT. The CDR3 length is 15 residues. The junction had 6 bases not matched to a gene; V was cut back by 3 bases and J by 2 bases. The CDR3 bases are TGTGCCAGCAGTGAGTTCGGGGGACAGGCCTACGAGCAGTACTTC. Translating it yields CASSEFGGQAYEQYF.

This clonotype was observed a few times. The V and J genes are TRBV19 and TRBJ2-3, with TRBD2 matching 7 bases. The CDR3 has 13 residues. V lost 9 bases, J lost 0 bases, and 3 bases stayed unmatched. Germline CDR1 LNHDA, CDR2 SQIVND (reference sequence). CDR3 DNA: TGTGCCAGCGGGGAGGGGAGCACAGATACGCAGTATTTT. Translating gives CASGEGSTDTQYF. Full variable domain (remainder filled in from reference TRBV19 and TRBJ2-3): DGGITQSPKYLFRKEGQNVTLSCEQNLNHDAMYWYRQDPGQGLRLIYYSQIVNDFQKGDIAEGYSVSREKKESFPLTVTSAQKNPTAFYLCASGEGSTDTQYFGPGTRLTVL.

DNA for the CDR3: TGTGCCAGCAGTCGGGAGCTACTTGGCTACACCTTC. This translates into CASSRELLGYTF. This chain joins TRBV6-2 or TRBV6-3 and TRBJ1-2; the D is unclear. The germline gives CDR1 MNHEY, CDR2 SVGEGT. This CDR3 is 12 amino acids long. V lost 5 bases to trimming and J lost 7 bases, with 11 bases between them.

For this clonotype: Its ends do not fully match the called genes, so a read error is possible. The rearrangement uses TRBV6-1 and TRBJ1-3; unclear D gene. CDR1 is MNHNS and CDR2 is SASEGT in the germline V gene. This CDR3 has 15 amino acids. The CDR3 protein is CASREGSFSGNTIYF. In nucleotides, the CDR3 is TGTGCCAGCAGGGAAGGCTCCTTCTCTGGAAACACCATATATTTT.

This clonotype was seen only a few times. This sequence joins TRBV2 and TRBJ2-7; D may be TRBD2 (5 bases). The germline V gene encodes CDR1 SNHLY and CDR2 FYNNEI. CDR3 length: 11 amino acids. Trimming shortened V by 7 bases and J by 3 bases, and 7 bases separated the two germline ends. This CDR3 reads CASIRGYEQYF. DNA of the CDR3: TGTGCCAGCATCCGGGGCTACGAGCAGTACTTC. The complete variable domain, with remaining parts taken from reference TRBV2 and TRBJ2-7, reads EPEVTQTPSHQVTQMGQEVILRCVPISNHLYFYWYRQILGQKVEFLVSFYNNEISEKSEIFDDQFSVERPDGSNFTLKIRSTKLEDSAMYFCASIRGYEQYFGPGTRLTVT.

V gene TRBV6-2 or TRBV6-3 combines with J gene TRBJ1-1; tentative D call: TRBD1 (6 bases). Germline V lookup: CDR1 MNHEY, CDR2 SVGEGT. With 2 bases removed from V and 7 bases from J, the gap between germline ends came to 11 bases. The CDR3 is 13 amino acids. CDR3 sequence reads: CASSYEPGVEAFF. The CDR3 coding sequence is TGTGCCAGCAGTTACGAGCCAGGGGTTGAAGCTTTCTTT.

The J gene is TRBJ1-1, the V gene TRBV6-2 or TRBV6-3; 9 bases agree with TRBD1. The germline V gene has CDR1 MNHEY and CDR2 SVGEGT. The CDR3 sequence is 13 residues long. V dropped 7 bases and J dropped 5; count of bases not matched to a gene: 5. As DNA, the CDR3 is TGTGCCAGCAAAGGGACAGGGAGGACTGAAGCTTTCTTT. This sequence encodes CASKGTGRTEAFF.

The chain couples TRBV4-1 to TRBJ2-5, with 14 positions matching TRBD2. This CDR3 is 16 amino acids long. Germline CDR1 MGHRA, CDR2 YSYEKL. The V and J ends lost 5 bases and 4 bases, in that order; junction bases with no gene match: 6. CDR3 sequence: CASSSRTSGRSETQYF. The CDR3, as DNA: TGCGCCAGCAGCTCAAGGACTAGCGGGAGGTCAGAGACCCAGTACTTC.

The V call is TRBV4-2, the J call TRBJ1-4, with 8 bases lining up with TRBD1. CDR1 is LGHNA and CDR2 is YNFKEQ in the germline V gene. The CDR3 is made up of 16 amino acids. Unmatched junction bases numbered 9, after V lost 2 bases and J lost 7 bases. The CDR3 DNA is TGTGCCAGCAGCCAACCTGGACAGGGCGAGGGTGAAAAACTGTTTTTT. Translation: CASSQPGQGEGEKLFF.

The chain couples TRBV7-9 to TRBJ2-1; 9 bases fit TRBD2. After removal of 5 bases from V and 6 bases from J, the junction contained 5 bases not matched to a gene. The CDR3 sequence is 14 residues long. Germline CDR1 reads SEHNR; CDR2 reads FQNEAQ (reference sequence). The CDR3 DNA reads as TGTGCCAGCAGCCCCGGGACTAGCCTCAATGAGCAGTTCTTC. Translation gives CASSPGTSLNEQFF.

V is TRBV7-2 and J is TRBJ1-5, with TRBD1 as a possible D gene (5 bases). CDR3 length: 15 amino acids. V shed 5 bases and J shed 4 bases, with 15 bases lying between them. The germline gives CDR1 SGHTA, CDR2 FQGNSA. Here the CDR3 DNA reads TGTGCCAGCAGCCTGGGACGGTGGGGAAATCAGCCCCAGCATTTT. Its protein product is CASSLGRWGNQPQHF.

CDR3 in amino acids: CASSLGPVSYEQYF. The DNA of the CDR3 is TGTGCCAGCAGCTTAGGTCCAGTCTCCTACGAGCAGTACTTC. The chain is built from TRBV11-3 and TRBJ2-7; D gene uncertain. The CDR3 contains 14 residues. Germline CDR1 reads SGHNT; CDR2 reads YENEEA. Trimming removed 1 base at V and 0 bases at J, with 7 bases between.

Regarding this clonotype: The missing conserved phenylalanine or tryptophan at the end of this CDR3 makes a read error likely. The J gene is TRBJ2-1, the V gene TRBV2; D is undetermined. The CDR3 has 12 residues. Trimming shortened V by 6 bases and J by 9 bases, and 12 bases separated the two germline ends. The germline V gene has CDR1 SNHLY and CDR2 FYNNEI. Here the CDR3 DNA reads TGTGCCAGCAGCGAAAGTAGGGTTGAGCAGTTCATC. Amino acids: CASSESRVEQFI.

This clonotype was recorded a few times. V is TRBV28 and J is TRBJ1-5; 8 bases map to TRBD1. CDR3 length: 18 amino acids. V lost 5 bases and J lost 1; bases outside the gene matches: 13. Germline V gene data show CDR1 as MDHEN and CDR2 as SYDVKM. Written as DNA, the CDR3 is TGTGCCAGCAGTCCGGGCGGGACAGGATATATGAGCAATCAGCCCCAGCATTTT. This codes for CASSPGGTGYMSNQPQHF.

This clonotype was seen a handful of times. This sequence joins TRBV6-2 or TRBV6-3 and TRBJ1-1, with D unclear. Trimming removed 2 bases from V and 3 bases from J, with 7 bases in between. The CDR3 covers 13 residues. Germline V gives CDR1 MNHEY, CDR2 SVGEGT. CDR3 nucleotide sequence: TGTGCCAGCAGTTACAGGGAGTACACTGAAGCTTTCTTT. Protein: CASSYREYTEAFF.

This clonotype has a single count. The CDR3 DNA reads as TGTGCCAGCAGCCGGGACAGAGCCTCCTACAATGAGCAGTTCTTC. This gives the protein CASSRDRASYNEQFF. The genes are TRBV7-3 and TRBJ2-1, with TRBD1 matching over 7 bases. Germline CDR1 SGHTA, CDR2 FQGTGA. After removal of 5 bases from V and 0 bases from J, the junction contained 4 bases not matched to a gene. The CDR3 length is 15 residues.

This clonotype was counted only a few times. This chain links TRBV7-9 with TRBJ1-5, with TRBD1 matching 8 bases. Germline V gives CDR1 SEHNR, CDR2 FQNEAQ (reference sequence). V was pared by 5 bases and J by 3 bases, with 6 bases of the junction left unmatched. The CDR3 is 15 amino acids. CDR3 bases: TGTGCCAGCAGCCAAACAGGGGGTGACAATCAGCCCCAGCATTTT. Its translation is CASSQTGGDNQPQHF. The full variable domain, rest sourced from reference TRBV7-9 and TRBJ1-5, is DTGVSQNPRHKITKRGQNVTFRCDPISEHNRLYWYRQTLGQGPEFLTYFQNEAQLEKSRLLSDRFSAERPKGSFSTLEIQRTEQGDSAMYLCASSQTGGDNQPQHFGDGTRLSIL.

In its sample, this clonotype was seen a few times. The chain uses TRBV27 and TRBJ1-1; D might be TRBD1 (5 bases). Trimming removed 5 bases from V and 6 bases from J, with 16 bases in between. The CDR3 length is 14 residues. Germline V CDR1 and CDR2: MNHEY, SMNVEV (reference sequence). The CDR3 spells CASSPGPGTAEAFF. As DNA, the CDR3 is TGTGCCAGCAGTCCGGGACCCGGGACGGCTGAAGCTTTCTTT.

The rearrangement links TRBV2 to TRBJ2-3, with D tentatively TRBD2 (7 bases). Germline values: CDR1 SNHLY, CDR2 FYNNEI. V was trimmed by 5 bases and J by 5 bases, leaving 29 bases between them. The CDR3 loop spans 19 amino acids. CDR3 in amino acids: CASSSPGHWTSIDVDTQYF. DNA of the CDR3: TGTGCCAGCAGTTCCCCGGGACACTGGACTAGTATCGATGTAGATACGCAGTATTTT.

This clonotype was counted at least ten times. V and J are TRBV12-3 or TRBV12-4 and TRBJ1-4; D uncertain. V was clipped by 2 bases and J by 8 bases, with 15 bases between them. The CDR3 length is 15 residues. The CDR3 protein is CASSLLRPHREKLFF. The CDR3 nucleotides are TGTGCCAGCAGTTTATTGCGCCCCCATCGGGAAAAACTGTTTTTT.

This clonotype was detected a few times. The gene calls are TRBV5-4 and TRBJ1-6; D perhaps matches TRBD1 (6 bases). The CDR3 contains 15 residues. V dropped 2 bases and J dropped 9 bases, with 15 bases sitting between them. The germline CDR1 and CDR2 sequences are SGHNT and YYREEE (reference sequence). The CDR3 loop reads CASSLVTGGTSPLHF. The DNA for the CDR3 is TGTGCCAGCAGCTTAGTGACAGGTGGTACTTCACCCCTCCACTTT.

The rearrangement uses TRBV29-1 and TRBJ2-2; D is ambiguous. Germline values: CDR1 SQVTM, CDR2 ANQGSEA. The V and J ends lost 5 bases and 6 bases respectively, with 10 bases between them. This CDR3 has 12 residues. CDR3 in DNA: TGCAGCGTTAAGGGTGGGGCCGGGGAGCTGTTTTTT. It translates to CSVKGGAGELFF.

The CDR3 coding sequence is TGTGCCAGCAGTGAATACGACCACCCTACGCAGTATTTT. It yields the protein CASSEYDHPTQYF. The genes are TRBV25-1 and TRBJ2-3; D gene unclear. Trimming removed 0 bases at V and 8 bases at J, with 9 bases between. CDR3 length: 13 amino acids. The germline V gene encodes CDR1 MGHDK and CDR2 SYGVNS.

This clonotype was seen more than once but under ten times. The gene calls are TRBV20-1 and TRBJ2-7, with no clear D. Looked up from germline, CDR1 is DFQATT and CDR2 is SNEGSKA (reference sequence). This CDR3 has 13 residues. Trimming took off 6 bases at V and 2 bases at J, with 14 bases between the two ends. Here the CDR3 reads CSANPVSTYEQYF. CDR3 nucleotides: TGCAGTGCCAACCCCGTCAGTACCTACGAGCAGTACTTC.